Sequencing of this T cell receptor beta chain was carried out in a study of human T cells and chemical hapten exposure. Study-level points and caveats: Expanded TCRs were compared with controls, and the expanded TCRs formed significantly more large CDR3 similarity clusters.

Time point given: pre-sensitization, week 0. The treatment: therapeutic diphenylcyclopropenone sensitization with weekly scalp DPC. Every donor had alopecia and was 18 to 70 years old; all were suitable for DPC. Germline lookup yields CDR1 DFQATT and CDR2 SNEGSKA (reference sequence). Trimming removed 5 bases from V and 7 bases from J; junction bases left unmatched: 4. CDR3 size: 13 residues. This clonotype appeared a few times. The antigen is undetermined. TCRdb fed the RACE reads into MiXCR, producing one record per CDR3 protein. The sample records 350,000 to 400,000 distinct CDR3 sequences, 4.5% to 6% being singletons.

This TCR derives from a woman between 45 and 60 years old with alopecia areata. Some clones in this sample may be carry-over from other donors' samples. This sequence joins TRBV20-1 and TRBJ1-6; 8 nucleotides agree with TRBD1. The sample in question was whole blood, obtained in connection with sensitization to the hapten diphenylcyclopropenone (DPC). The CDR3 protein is CSAGQGGNSPLHF. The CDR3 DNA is TGCAGTGCTGGACAGGGTGGAAATTCACCCCTCCACTTT.